The next 27 T cell receptor beta chains were all read from a single sample in a study of CXCR3-negative and CXCR3-positive naive CD8 T cells. Study results and limitations: TRB CDR3s were more hydrophobic in CXCR3-positive than in CXCR3-negative naive cells.

Preparation of TRB cDNA libraries relied on 5' RACE carrying UMI labels. TCRdb reprocessed the 5' RACE reads and keeps a single row for each CDR3 protein, giving no DNA. This specimen shows some 53,000 distinct CDR3 sequences; the ten leading clones hold 0.56%. These receptors have no known antigen. The sample consisted of naive CXCR3+ CD8+ T cells from blood. Subset of the sample: CD45RO-CCR7+CD27+CD95- naive CD8+ T cells expressing CXCR3 (TNR3+). These receptors were taken from a human donor in good health. Some clones in this sample may be carry-over from other donors' samples.

The chain carries TRBV21-1 and TRBJ2-5; there is no DNA to check the TCRdb D call of TRBD1. TRBV21-1 is noted as a pseudogene. CDR3 length: 14 residues. This CDR3 is CASSKVGHQETQYF.

The chain employs TRBV7-6 and TRBJ2-3; the D call of TRBD1 rests on TCRdb alone, since no DNA is present to check it. The CDR3 is made up of 12 amino acids. Germline values: CDR1 SGHVS, CDR2 FNYEAQ. CDR3 region: CASSQGGDTQYF.

The chain is built from TRBV7-9 and TRBJ2-7; the D call from TCRdb, TRBD1, cannot be confirmed without DNA. Germline CDR1 and CDR2: SEHNR and FQNEAQ (reference sequence). The CDR3 has 13 residues. CDR3 in amino acids: CASSLAGGYEQYF.

V gene TRBV29-1 combines with J gene TRBJ2-5; TCRdb's D call, TRBD1, is unchecked because there is no DNA. The CDR3 extends over 14 amino acids. Germline CDR1 and CDR2: SQVTM and ANQGSEA. The CDR3 reads CSVDRGPLQETQYF. The complete variable domain, with remaining parts taken from reference TRBV29-1 and TRBJ2-5, reads SAVISQKPSRDICQRGTSLTIQCQVDSQVTMMFWYRQQPGQSLTLIATANQGSEATYESGFVIDKFPISRPNLTFSTLTVSNMSPEDSSIYLCSVDRGPLQETQYFGPGTRLLVL.

The chain has TRBV7-6 and TRBJ1-2. CDR1 and CDR2 (germline): SGHVS, FNYEAQ. CDR3 length equals 14 residues. CDR3 sequence reads: CASSTGVLDYGYTF.

The gene calls are TRBV20-1 and TRBJ1-1. The V gene's germline CDR1 is DFQATT and CDR2 SNEGSKA (reference sequence). The CDR3 is 15 residues long. CDR3 amino acids: CSAREVTTRSTEAFF.

The genes are TRBV14 and TRBJ1-1. The germline gives CDR1 SGHDN, CDR2 FVKESK. This CDR3 is built from 16 residues. The CDR3 protein is CASSQDSGPLNTEAFF. The variable domain in full, completed from reference TRBV14 and TRBJ1-1, reads EAGVTQFPSHSVIEKGQTVTLRCDPISGHDNLYWYRRVMGKEIKFLLHFVKESKQDESGMPNNRFLAERTGGTYSTLKVQPAELEDSGVYFCASSQDSGPLNTEAFFGQGTRLTVV.

The chain couples TRBV7-3 to TRBJ1-1; TCRdb picks TRBD1, but there is no DNA to check that call. The CDR3 loop spans 17 amino acids. Germline V CDR1 and CDR2: SGHTA, FQGTGA. The CDR3 sequence is CASSYTPSGTGNTEAFF.

V usage is TRBV7-2 and J usage is TRBJ2-7; TCRdb lists TRBD1, though no DNA is available to test this call. The germline V gene encodes CDR1 SGHTA and CDR2 FQGNSA. The length of the CDR3 is 12 residues. CDR3: CASTGDSHEQYF.

The V call is TRBV20-1, the J call TRBJ2-7. This CDR3 has 13 residues. CDR1 and CDR2 (germline): DFQATT, SNEGSKA (reference sequence). CDR3 loop: CSARGEPIDEQYF.

The rearrangement links TRBV10-1 to TRBJ2-3; checking the TCRdb D call of TRBD2 is not possible without DNA. Germline CDR1 reads WNHNN; CDR2 reads SYGVQD (reference sequence). CDR3 length: 19 amino acids. The CDR3 here is CASSELRSGLADSTDTQYF.

This chain links TRBV6-2 or TRBV6-3 with TRBJ2-1. This CDR3 has 15 amino acids. Per germline, CDR1 MNHEY and CDR2 SVGEGT. The CDR3 sequence: CASSYRHLGHNEQFF.

The chain is built from TRBV7-9 and TRBJ2-7; there is no DNA to check the TCRdb D call of TRBD2. CDR1 and CDR2 (germline): SEHNR, FQNEAQ (reference sequence). This CDR3 region has 16 residues. The CDR3 loop is CASSPQEAQTLYEQYF.

The chain links TRBV6-5 to TRBJ2-1. Germline CDR1 and CDR2: MNHEY and SVGAGI. The CDR3 is made up of 16 amino acids. The CDR3 here is CASSMAAYGLYNEQFF.

V usage is TRBV23-1 and J usage is TRBJ2-1; checking the TCRdb D call of TRBD1 is not possible without DNA. TRBV23-1 is filed as an ORF, its function uncertain. This CDR3 spans 15 amino acids. The CDR3 protein is CASIGRGPRDNEQFF.

CDR3 residues: CSAHVSGEQFF. The chain is built from TRBV29-1 and TRBJ2-1. The CDR3 runs to 11 residues. CDR1 and CDR2 from the germline V gene are SQVTM and ANQGSEA.

This chain connects TRBV7-9 to TRBJ2-7. CDR1 is SEHNR and CDR2 is FQNEAQ in the germline V gene (reference sequence). The CDR3 length is 13 residues. The CDR3 loop is CASSLAGAYEQYF.

The J gene is TRBJ1-2, the V gene TRBV3-1. Germline V lookup: CDR1 LGHDT, CDR2 YNNKEL (reference sequence). This CDR3 region has 14 residues. The CDR3 reads CASSQGSAAYGYTF.

This chain connects TRBV12-3 or TRBV12-4 to TRBJ2-7; TCRdb names TRBD1, which stays unverified in the absence of DNA. The CDR3 runs 13 residues. CDR3 sequence reads: CASSPGQAYEQYF.

The V and J genes are TRBV7-2 and TRBJ1-6; no DNA is available, so the TRBD1 call from TCRdb remains unchecked. The CDR3 contains 16 residues. In germline, CDR1 is SGHTA, CDR2 FQGNSA. CDR3 sequence reads: CASNSRGGSYNSPLHF. The complete variable domain, with remaining parts taken from reference TRBV7-2 and TRBJ1-6, reads GAGVSQSPSNKVTEKGKDVELRCDPISGHTALYWYRQSLGQGLEFLIYFQGNSAPDKSGLPSDRFSAERTGGSVSTLTIQRTQQEDSAVYLCASNSRGGSYNSPLHFGNGTRLTVT.

The V gene is TRBV7-9, the J gene TRBJ2-7. Germline V gives CDR1 SEHNR, CDR2 FQNEAQ (reference sequence). CDR3 length: 14 residues. CDR3 in amino acids: CASSLGYSSYEQYF.

The V and J genes are TRBV9 and TRBJ2-7. CDR1 is SGDLS and CDR2 is YYNGEE in the germline V gene. This CDR3 region has 11 residues. The CDR3 reads CASSVGYEQYF.

V is TRBV6-2 or TRBV6-3 and J is TRBJ2-7; TCRdb's D call, TRBD1, is unchecked because there is no DNA. The CDR3 runs 19 residues. Germline V gene sequence: CDR1 MNHEY, CDR2 SVGEGT. CDR3 in amino acids: CASRDVVGQQYNAVYEQYF.

The V and J genes are TRBV11-2 and TRBJ2-7; TCRdb indicates TRBD2, and absent DNA this call remains unverified. CDR3 length: 15 amino acids. Per germline, CDR1 SGHAT and CDR2 FQNNGV. The CDR3: CASSSDYLLERKQYF.

The chain's CDR3 is CSVTTSSYTNTGELFF. V gene TRBV29-1 combines with J gene TRBJ2-2; lacking DNA, the TRBD2 call made by TCRdb goes unchecked. CDR1 is SQVTM and CDR2 is ANQGSEA in the germline V gene. The CDR3 is 16 amino acids.

V gene TRBV28 combines with J gene TRBJ2-3; TCRdb reports TRBD1, a call that lacks DNA to check it against. CDR1 and CDR2 (germline): MDHEN, SYDVKM. The CDR3 is made up of 15 amino acids. CDR3 residues: CASSQMGTGDYTQYF.

The V gene is TRBV7-8, the J gene TRBJ1-1. There are 15 residues in the CDR3. Germline CDR1 reads SGHVS; CDR2 reads FQNEAQ. The CDR3 sequence: CASSAFLGPNTEAFF.